These T cell receptor beta chains were read from a single sample in a study of monozygotic twins with inflammatory bowel disease. Each CDR3 protein gets one entry in TCRdb, which reprocessed the 5' RACE reads and gives no DNA. The sample features about 130,000 distinct CDR3 sequences, with 1% to 1.5% in its top ten. The sample was blood. These receptors all stem from a human donor with ulcerative colitis or Crohn's disease, or a healthy co-twin of an affected twin (not recorded which). The CDR3 runs from the conserved cysteine through the conserved F or W.

TRBV7-3	TRBJ2-3	CASSLGTSGTDTQYF
TRBV27	TRBJ2-1	CASSLAHRIGSYNEQFF
TRBV25-1	TRBJ2-1	CASTSGGGVHEQFF
TRBV7-6	TRBJ1-2	CASSLVPGKGYTF
TRBV27	TRBJ2-1	CASSFRGRGGNRYNEQFF
TRBV3-1	TRBJ2-7	CASSSRTAVSYEQYF
TRBV5-1	TRBJ2-2	CASSLDGLGTGELFF
TRBV4-1	TRBJ2-5	CASSQGYEDREETQYF
TRBV3-1	TRBJ1-3	CASSQKTGSSGNTIYF
TRBV24-1	TRBJ2-5	CATSDPGQGKETQYF
TRBV7-2	TRBJ2-5	CASSLDSQTETQYF
TRBV11-3	TRBJ2-1	CASSRGRYNEQFF
TRBV7-2	TRBJ2-2	CASSLEFSGTGELFF
TRBV12-3/TRBV12-4	TRBJ2-7	CASSRRPRTGYEQYF
TRBV7-2	TRBJ1-6	CASSAQGALNNSPLHF
TRBV29-1	TRBJ2-7	CSVGTSGYEQYF
TRBV29-1	TRBJ1-1	CSVDSGGTEAFF